This TCR beta chain was retrieved from a study of blood T cell repertoires in COVID-19 (TCRdb year 2020). Regarding the complete study: Samples from collaborators originated in the United States, Italy and Spain and spanned both the acute and convalescent phases of COVID-19. The repertoires were released in a freely available public database intended as a resource for research on the immune response to SARS-CoV-2. Where available, HLA class I and class II types were obtained from metadata supplied by the sample provider rather than from assay-based typing. The dataset comprised deeply sampled blood TCRbeta repertoires from subjects exposed to, actively infected with, or recovered from COVID-19. The sample metadata nearly always contained a de-identified subject ID, COVID-19 status, age in years and sex. The material from the prospective study consisted of cDNA or gDNA derived from T cells, B-cell-depleted T cells, or PBMCs. The samples were drawn from the first 160 participants of the ongoing ImmuneRACE study and from 950 to 1,500 subjects provided by 6 global collaborators.

Germline trimming: 6 bases from V, 14 bases from J; junction bases outside gene matches: 21. The CDR3 runs 15 amino acids, cysteine and phenylalanine included. Only the CDR3 DNA stays, 45 bases, in frame from base 1. The CDR1 and CDR2 encoded by the germline V gene are SQVTM and ANQGSEA. Remarks on this clone: This clone's antigen is unknown. Base quality data are lacking; no much larger clone is found one base away.

Beyond this particular receptor, the publication reports: Clinical and demographic metadata were provided uncurated, with the amount varying by source and participant.

Participants in the prospective study were enrolled through a virtual design, were aged roughly 18 to 95 years, and lived in roughly 26 United States geographic areas. To assign participants to cohorts, the prospective study relied on clinical history that participants themselves reported in a screening survey and a study questionnaire. Recovered participants in ImmuneRACE Cohort 3 were defined by two consecutive negative NP/OP PCR tests, clearance by a healthcare professional, or resolution of symptoms. In the prospective study, whole blood, serum and a nasopharyngeal or oropharyngeal swab were collected from each participant by mobile phlebotomists. Additional blood draws and questionnaires over an approximately two-month period could optionally be provided by prospective study participants. Before DNA extraction, prospective study blood samples were shipped either frozen or at room temperature.

TCRbeta CDR3 regions were amplified from genomic DNA using the immunoSEQ Assay, a bias-controlled multiplex PCR. The study's processing was this. The number of nucleated cells in each sample was estimated from the amplification of reference gene primers within the assay. To quantify the absolute abundance of each unique TCRbeta CDR3 rearrangement, sequence reads were collapsed and filtered. For each sample, productive Simpson clonality was calculated as the square root of Simpson's diversity index over productive rearrangements. This is the immuneACCESS table as TCRdb keeps it, with only in-frame sequences that have V and J called. A part of the clones is gone; compared with another copy, unresolved V genes explain less than half, and the rest is unexplained. D and trimming come from the DNA, and the V and J calls and clone size come from that table. This sample holds around 260,000 clones; approximately 85% were observed only once. Clones ranked in the top ten supply 3.5% to 4.5% of the sample.

The sample taken for sequencing was PBMCs or T cells enriched from blood (not recorded which). The chain joins TRBV29-1 to TRBJ2-1; TRBD2 matches 8 bases in the middle. The TCR sequence derives from a woman aged 25 to 39 who had recovered from COVID-19. The nucleotides read TGCAGCGTAGCCCTCCTAGCGGGCGGCGCCAGTCTGGAGTTCTTC. It translates as CSVALLAGGASLEFF.